This T cell receptor beta chain was sequenced for a study of control samples from healthy donors and cancer patients. Clones were sequenced by immunoSEQ multiplex PCR, and TCRdb holds only the in-frame ones, with some missing. The table records approximately 100,000 clones, 90% of them present only once. Germline V gene sequence: CDR1 SGHNT, CDR2 YYREEE (reference sequence). V lost 0 bases, J lost 3 bases, and 6 bases lay in between. The CDR3 sequence is 13 residues long. Sequenced sample: blood. The sequence was obtained from a human donor in good health. The donor label of this sample is uncertain. The J gene is TRBJ1-1, the V gene TRBV5-4; D may be TRBD1 (5 bases). CDR3 in amino acids: CASSLDRYTEAFF. CDR3 in DNA: TGTGCCAGCAGCTTGGACAGGTACACTGAAGCTTTCTTT.